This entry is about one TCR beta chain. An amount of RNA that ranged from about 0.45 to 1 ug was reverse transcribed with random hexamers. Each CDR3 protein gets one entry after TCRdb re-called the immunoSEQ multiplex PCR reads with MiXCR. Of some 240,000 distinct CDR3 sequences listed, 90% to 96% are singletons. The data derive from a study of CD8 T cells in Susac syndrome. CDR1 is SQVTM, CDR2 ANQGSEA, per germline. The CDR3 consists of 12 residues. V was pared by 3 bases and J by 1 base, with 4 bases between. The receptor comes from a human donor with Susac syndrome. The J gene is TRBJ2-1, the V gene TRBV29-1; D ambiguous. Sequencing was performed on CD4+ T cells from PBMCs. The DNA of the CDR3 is TGCAGCGTTGACACGTCCTACAATGAGCAGTTCTTC. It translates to CSVDTSYNEQFF.